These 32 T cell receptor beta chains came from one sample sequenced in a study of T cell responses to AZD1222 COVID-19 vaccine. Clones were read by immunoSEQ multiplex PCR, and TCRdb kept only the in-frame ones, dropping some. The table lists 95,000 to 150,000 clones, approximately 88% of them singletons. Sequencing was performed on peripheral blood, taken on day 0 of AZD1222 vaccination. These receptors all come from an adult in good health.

CDR3: CSVEEGSGNEQFF. As DNA, the CDR3 is TGCAGCGTTGAAGAAGGGTCTGGCAATGAGCAGTTCTTC. The V and J genes are TRBV29-1 and TRBJ2-1; D is unresolved. V lost 0 bases to trimming and J lost 6 bases, with 9 bases between them. This CDR3 is 13 amino acids long. CDR1 SQVTM and CDR2 ANQGSEA come from the germline V gene.

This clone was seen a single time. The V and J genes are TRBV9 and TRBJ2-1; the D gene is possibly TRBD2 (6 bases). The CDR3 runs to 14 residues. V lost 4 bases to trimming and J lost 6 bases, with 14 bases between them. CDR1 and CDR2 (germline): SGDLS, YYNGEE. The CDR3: CASSPSGLFNEQFF. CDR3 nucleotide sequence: TGTGCCAGCAGCCCTTCCGGACTATTCAATGAGCAGTTCTTC.

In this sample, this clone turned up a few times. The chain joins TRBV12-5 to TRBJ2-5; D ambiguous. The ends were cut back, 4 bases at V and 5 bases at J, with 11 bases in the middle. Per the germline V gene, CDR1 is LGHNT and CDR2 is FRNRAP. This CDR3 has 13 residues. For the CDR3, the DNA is TGTGCTAGTGGTTCTTCTGTCTTGGAGACCCAGTACTTC. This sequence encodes CASGSSVLETQYF.

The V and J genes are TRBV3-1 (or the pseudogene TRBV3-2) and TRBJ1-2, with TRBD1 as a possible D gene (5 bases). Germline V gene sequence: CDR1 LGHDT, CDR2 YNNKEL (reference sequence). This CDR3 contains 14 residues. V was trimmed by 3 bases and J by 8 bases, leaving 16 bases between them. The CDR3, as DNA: TGTGCCAGCAGCCAGACCCCGGGTGGGGCAGGCTACACCTTC. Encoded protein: CASSQTPGGAGYTF.

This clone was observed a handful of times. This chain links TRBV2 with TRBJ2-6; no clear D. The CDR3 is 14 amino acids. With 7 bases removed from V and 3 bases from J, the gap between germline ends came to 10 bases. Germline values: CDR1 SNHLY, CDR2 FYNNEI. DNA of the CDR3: TGTGCCAGCACCCTTTCGGGTGGGGCCAACGTCCTGACTTTC. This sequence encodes CASTLSGGANVLTF.

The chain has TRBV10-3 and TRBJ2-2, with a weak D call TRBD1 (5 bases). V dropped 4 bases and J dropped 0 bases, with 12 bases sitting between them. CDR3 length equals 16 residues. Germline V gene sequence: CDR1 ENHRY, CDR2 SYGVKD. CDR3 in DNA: TGTGCCATCAGTGCGACACAGGCGACGAACACCGGGGAGCTGTTTTTT. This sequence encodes CAISATQATNTGELFF.

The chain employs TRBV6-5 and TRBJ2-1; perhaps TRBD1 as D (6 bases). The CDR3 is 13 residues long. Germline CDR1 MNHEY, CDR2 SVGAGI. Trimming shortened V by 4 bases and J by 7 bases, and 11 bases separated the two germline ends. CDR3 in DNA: TGTGCCAGCAGTTCATCTACAGGGAATGAGCAGTTCTTC. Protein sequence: CASSSSTGNEQFF.

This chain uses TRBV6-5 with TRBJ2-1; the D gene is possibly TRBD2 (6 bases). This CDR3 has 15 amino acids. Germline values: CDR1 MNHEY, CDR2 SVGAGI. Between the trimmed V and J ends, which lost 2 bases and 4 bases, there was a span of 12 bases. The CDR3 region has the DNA TGTGCCAGCAGTTACGGGGGGAGTAGGTACAATGAGCAGTTCTTC. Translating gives CASSYGGSRYNEQFF.

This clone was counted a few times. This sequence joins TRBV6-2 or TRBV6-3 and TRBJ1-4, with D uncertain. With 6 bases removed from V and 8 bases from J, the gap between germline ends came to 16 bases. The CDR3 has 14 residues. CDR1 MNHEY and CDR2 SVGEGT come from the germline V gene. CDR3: CASSLRARGEKLFF. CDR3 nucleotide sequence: TGTGCCAGCAGCCTCCGGGCCCGAGGGGAAAAACTGTTTTTT.

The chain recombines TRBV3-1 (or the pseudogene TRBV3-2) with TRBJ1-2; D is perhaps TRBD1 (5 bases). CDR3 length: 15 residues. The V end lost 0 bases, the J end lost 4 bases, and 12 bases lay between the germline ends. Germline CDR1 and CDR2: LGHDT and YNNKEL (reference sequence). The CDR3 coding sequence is TGTGCCAGCAGCCAAGATGGGGGGAGAGGCTATGGCTACACCTTC. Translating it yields CASSQDGGRGYGYTF.

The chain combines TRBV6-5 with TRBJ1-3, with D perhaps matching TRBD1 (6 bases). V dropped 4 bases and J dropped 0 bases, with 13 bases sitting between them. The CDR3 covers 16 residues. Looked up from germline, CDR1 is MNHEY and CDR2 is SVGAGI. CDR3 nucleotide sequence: TGTGCCAGCAGTTCCCGGGACATACCCTCTGGAAACACCATATATTTT. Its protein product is CASSSRDIPSGNTIYF.

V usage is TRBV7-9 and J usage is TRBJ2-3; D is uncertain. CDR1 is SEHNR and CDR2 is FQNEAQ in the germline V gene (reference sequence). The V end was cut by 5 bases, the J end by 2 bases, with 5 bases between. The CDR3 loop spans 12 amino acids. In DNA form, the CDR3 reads TGTGCCAGCAGCCTCGACACAGATACGCAGTATTTT. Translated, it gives CASSLDTDTQYF.

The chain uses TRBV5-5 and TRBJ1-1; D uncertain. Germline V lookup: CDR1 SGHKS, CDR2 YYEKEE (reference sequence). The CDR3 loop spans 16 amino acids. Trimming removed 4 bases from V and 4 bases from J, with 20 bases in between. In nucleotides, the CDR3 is TGTGCCAGCAGCACTCCCGGCGGTCAGTCGGGCACTGAAGCTTTCTTT. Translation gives CASSTPGGQSGTEAFF.

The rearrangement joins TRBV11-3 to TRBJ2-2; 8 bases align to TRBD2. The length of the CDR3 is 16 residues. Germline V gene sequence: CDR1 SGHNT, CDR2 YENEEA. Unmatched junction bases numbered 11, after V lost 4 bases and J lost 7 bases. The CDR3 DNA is TGTGCCAGCAGCTCAGCCCGCGGGGGGCTGGGCGGGGAGCTGTTTTTT. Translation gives CASSSARGGLGGELFF.

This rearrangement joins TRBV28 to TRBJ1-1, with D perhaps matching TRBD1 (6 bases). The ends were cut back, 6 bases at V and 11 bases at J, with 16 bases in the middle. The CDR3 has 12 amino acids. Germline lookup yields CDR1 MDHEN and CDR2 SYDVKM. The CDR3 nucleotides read TGTGCCAGCAGCCCTGGGACACCCCGGGCTTTCTTT. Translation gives CASSPGTPRAFF.

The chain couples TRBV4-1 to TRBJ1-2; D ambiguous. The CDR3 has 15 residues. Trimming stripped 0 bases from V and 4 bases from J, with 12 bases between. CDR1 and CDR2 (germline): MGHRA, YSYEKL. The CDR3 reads CASSQDGPFTYGYTF. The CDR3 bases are TGCGCCAGCAGCCAAGACGGACCCTTTACCTATGGCTACACCTTC.

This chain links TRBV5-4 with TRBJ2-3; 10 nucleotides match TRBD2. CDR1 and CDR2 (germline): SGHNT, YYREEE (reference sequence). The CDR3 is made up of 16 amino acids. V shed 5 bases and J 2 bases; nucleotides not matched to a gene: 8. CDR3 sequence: CASREDLAGDTDTQYF. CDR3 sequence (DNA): TGTGCCAGCAGGGAGGACCTAGCGGGAGACACAGATACGCAGTATTTT. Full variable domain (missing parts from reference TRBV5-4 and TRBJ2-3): ETGVTQSPTHLIKTRGQQVTLRCSSQSGHNTVSWYQQALGQGPQFIFQYYREEENGRGNFPPRFSGLQFPNYSSELNVNALELDDSALYLCASREDLAGDTDTQYFGPGTRLTVL.

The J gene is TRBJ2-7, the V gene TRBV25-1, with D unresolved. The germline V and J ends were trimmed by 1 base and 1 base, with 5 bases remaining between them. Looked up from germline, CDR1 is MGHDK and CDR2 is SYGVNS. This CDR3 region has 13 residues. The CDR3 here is CASSELSSYEQYF. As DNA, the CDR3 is TGTGCCAGCAGTGAATTGTCTTCCTACGAGCAGTACTTC.

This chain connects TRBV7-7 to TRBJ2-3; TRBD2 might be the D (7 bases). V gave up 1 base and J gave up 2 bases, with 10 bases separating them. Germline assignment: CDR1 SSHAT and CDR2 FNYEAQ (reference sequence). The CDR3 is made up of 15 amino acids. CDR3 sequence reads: CASSLGAGATDTQYF. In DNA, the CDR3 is TGTGCCAGCAGCTTAGGGGCGGGGGCCACAGATACGCAGTATTTT.

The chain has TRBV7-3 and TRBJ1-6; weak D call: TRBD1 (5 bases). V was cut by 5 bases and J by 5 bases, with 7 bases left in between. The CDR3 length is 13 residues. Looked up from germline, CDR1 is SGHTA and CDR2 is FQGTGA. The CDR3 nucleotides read TGTGCCAGCAGCGTCAGGGATAATTCACCCCTCCACTTT. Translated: CASSVRDNSPLHF.

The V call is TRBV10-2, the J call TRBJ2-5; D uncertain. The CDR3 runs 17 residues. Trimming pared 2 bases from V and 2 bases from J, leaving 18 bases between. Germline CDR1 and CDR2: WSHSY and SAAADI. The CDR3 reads CASSEPRHTRPQETQYF. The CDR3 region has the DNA TGCGCCAGCAGTGAGCCGAGACATACCCGGCCACAAGAGACCCAGTACTTC.

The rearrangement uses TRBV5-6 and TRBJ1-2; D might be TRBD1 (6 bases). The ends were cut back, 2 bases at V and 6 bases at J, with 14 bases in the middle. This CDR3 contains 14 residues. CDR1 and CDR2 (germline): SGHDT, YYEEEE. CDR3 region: CASSFPIQGNGYTF. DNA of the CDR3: TGTGCCAGCAGCTTCCCGATACAGGGTAATGGCTACACCTTC. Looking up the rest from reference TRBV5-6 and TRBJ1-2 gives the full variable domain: DAGVTQSPTHLIKTRGQQVTLRCSPKSGHDTVSWYQQALGQGPQFIFQYYEEEERQRGNFPDRFSGHQFPNYSSELNVNALLLGDSALYLCASSFPIQGNGYTFGSGTRLTVV.

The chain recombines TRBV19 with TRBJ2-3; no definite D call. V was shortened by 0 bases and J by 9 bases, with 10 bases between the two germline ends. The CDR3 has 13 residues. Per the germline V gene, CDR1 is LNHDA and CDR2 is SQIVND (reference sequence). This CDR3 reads CASSIDRVATQYF. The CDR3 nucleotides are TGTGCCAGTAGTATAGACCGGGTGGCAACGCAGTATTTT.

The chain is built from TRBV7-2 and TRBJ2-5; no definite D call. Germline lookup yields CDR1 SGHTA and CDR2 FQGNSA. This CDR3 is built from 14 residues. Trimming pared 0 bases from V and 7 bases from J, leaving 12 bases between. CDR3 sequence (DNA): TGTGCCAGCAGCTTAGCGTCCCTGCCGGCGACCCAGTACTTC. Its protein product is CASSLASLPATQYF.

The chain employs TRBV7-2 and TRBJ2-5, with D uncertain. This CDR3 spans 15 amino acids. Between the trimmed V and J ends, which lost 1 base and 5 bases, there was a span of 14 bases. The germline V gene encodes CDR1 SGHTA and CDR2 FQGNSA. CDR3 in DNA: TGTGCCAGCAGCTTAGTGGCTGGTACGGGTGAGACCCAGTACTTC. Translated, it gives CASSLVAGTGETQYF.

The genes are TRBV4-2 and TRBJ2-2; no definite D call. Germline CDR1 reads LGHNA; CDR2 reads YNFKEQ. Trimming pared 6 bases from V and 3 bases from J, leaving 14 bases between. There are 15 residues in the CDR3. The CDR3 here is CASRPPRADTGELFF. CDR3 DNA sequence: TGTGCCAGCAGGCCCCCTCGGGCGGACACCGGGGAGCTGTTTTTT.

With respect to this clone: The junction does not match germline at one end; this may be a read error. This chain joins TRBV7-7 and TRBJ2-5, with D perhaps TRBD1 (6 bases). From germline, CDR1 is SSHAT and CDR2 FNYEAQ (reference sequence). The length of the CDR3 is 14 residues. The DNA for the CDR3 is TGTGCTAGCAGCCAACAGGGTGGAGTGGGGACCCAGTACTTC. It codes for CASSQQGGVGTQYF.

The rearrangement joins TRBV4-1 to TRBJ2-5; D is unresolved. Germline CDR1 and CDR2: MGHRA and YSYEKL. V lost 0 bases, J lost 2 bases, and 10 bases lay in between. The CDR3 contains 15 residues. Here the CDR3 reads CASSQDLGRQETQYF. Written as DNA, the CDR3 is TGCGCCAGCAGCCAAGATTTAGGCAGACAAGAGACCCAGTACTTC.

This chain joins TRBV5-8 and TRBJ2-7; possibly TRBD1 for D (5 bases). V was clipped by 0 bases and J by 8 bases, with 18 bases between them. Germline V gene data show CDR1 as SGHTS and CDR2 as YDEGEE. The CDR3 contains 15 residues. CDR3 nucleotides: TGTGCCAGCAGCTTGGAAGGGGATTTGCCTACGAAGCAGTACTTC. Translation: CASSLEGDLPTKQYF.

CDR3 sequence reads: CASSISTPGRGQPQHF. CDR3 DNA: TGTGCCAGTAGTATATCCACGCCAGGTAGAGGTCAGCCCCAGCATTTT. This chain joins TRBV19 and TRBJ1-5; no reliable D call. CDR1 and CDR2 (germline): LNHDA, SQIVND (reference sequence). The CDR3 has 16 amino acids. The ends were cut back, 2 bases at V and 6 bases at J, with 17 bases in the middle.

This chain's CDR3 is CASSYTGANNQPQHF. DNA for the CDR3: TGTGCCAGCAGTTACACAGGGGCGAACAATCAGCCCCAGCATTTT. The chain carries TRBV6-5 and TRBJ1-5; TRBD1 aligns across 7 bases. CDR3 length: 15 residues. CDR1 MNHEY and CDR2 SVGAGI come from the germline V gene. V lost 2 bases and J lost 3; bases outside the gene matches: 4.

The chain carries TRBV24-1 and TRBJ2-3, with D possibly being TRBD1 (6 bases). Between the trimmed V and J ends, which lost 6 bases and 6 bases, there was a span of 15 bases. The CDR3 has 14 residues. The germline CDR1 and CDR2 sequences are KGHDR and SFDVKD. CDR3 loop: CATSPGTPGDTQYF. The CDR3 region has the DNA TGTGCCACCAGTCCCGGGACACCGGGGGATACGCAGTATTTT.